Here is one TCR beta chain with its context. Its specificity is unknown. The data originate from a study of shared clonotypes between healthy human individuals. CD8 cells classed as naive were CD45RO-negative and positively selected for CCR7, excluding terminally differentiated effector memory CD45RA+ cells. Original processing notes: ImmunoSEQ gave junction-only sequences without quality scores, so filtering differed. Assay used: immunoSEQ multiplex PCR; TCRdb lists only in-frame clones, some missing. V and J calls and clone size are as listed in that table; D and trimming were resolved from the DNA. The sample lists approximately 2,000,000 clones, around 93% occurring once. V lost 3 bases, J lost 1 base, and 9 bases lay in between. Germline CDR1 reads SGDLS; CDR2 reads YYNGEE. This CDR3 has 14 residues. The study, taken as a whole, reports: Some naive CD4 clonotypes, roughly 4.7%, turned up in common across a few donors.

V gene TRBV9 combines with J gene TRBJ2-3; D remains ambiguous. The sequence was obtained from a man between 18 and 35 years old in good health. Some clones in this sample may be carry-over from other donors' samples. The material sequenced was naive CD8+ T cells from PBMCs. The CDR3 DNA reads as TGTGCCAGCAGCGACTTTGTAGGCACAGATACGCAGTATTTT. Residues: CASSDFVGTDTQYF.